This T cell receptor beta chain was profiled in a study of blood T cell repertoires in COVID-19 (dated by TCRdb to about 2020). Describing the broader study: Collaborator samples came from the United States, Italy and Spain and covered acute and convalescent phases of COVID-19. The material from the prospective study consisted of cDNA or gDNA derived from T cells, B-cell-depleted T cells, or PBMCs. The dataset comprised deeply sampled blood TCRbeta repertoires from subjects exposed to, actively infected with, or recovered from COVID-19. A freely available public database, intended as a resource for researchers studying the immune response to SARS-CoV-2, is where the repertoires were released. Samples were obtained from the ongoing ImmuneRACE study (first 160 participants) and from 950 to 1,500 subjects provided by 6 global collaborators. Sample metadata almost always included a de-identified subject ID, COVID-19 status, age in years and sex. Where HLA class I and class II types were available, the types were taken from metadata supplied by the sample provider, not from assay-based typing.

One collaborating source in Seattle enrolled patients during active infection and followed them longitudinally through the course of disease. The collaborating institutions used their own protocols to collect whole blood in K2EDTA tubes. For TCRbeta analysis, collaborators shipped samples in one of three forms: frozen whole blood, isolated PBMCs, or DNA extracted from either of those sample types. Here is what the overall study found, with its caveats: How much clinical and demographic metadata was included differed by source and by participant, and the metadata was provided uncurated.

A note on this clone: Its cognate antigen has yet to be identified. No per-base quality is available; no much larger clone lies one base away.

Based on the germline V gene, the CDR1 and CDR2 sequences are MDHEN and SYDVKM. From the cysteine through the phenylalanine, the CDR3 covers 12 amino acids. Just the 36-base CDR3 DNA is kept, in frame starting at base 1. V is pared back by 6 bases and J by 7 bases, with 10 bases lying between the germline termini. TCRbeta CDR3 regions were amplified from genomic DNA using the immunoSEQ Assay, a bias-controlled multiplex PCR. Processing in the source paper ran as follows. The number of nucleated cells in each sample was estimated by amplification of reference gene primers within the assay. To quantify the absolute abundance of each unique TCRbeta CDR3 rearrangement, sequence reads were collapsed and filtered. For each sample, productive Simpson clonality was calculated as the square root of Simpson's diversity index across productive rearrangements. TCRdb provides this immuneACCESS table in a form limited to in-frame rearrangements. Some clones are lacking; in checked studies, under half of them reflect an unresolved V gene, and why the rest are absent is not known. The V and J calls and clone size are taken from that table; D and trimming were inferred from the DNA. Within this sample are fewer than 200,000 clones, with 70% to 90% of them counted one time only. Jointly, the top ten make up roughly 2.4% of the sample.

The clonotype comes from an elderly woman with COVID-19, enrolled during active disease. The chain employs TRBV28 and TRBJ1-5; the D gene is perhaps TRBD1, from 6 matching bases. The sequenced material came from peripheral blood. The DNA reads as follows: TGTGCCAGCAGACAGGGAGCCCAGCCCCAGCATTTT. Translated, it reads CASRQGAQPQHF. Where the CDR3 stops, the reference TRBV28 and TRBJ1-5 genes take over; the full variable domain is DVKVTQSSRYLVKRTGEKVFLECVQDMDHENMFWYRQDPGLGLRLIYFSYDVKMKEKGDIPEGYSVSREKKERFSLILESASTNQTSMYLCASRQGAQPQHFGDGTRLSIL.